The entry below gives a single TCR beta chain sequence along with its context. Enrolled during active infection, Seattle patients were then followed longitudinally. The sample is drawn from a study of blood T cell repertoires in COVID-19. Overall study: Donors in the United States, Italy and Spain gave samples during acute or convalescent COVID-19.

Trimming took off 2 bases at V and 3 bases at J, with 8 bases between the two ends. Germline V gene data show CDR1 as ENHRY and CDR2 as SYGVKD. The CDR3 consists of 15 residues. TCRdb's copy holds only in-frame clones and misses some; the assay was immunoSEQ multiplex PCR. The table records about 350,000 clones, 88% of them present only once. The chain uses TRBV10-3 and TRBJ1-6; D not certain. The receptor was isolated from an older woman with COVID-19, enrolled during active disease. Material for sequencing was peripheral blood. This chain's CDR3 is CAISEGEGYNSPLHF. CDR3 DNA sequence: TGTGCCATCAGTGAGGGTGAGGGCTATAATTCACCCCTCCACTTT.